This T cell receptor (beta chain) was identified during a study of blood T cell repertoires in COVID-19. Assay: immunoSEQ multiplex PCR; the TCRdb copy retains only in-frame clones and omits some. The data contain under 300,000 clones, 88% of them singletons. Participants were placed into cohorts based on the clinical history they reported. CDR3 length: 17 residues. V lost 4 bases and J lost 9; bases outside the gene matches: 9. CDR1 and CDR2 (germline): MDHEN, SYDVKM. The receptor's source is a woman between 50 and 59 years old who had recovered from COVID-19. The rearrangement uses TRBV28 and TRBJ2-1, with 16 positions matching TRBD2. Input material: PBMCs or T cells enriched from blood (not recorded which). CDR3 protein: CASSSKGTSGRAGEQFF. The CDR3 DNA is TGTGCCAGCAGTTCGAAAGGGACTAGCGGGAGGGCCGGTGAGCAGTTCTTC.